The 12 T cell receptor beta chains reported below all come from one sample, sequenced in a study of blood T cell repertoires in COVID-19. The assay was immunoSEQ multiplex PCR, and TCRdb's table has in-frame clones only and misses some. The sample comprises over 200,000 clones, approximately 88% of which are singletons, and under 4.5% rests with the top ten. Material: PBMCs or T cells enriched from blood (not recorded which). The receptors here all came from a woman under 40 who had been exposed to COVID-19.

The CDR3 coding sequence is TGTGCCAGCAGCTCCCTAGGAGATACGCAGTATTTT. Encoded protein: CASSSLGDTQYF. This chain uses TRBV9 with TRBJ2-3; D call uncertain. CDR3 length: 12 residues. The germline V gene has CDR1 SGDLS and CDR2 YYNGEE. V lost 4 bases, J lost 5 bases, and 8 bases lay in between.

The chain couples TRBV28 to TRBJ1-3, with TRBD1 as a possible D gene (5 bases). V was shortened by 3 bases and J by 0 bases, with 9 bases between the two germline ends. The CDR3 extends over 15 amino acids. Germline values: CDR1 MDHEN, CDR2 SYDVKM. CDR3 bases: TGTGCCAGCAGTTTTCGACAGCTCTCTGGAAACACCATATATTTT. Translation gives CASSFRQLSGNTIYF.

The chain employs TRBV11-2 and TRBJ2-5; no reliable D call. Trimming shortened V by 1 base and J by 7 bases, and 10 bases separated the two germline ends. The CDR3 runs to 13 residues. Germline CDR1 is SGHAT and CDR2 is FQNNGV. For the CDR3, the DNA is TGTGCCAGCAGCTTAGTTGGCTTACGGACCCAGTACTTC. This translates into CASSLVGLRTQYF.

The V and J genes are TRBV28 and TRBJ2-7; D is ambiguous. V lost 1 base and J lost 2, with 12 bases in between. From germline, CDR1 is MDHEN and CDR2 SYDVKM. The CDR3 consists of 15 residues. The CDR3 coding sequence is TGTGCCAGCAGTTTATTGGTTAGTAGCACCTACGAGCAGTACTTC. Its translation: CASSLLVSSTYEQYF. Full variable domain (missing parts from reference TRBV28 and TRBJ2-7): DVKVTQSSRYLVKRTGEKVFLECVQDMDHENMFWYRQDPGLGLRLIYFSYDVKMKEKGDIPEGYSVSREKKERFSLILESASTNQTSMYLCASSLLVSSTYEQYFGPGTRLTVT.

The V gene is TRBV10-2, the J gene TRBJ2-5, with TRBD2 matching 8 bases. V shed 10 bases, J shed 0 bases, and the junction held 7 bases outside the gene matches. There are 14 residues in the CDR3. The V gene's germline CDR1 is WSHSY and CDR2 SAAADI. The CDR3 region is CATTSGNYQETQYF. The CDR3 DNA reads TGCGCCACTACTAGCGGAAATTACCAAGAGACCCAGTACTTC.

This rearrangement joins TRBV9 to TRBJ1-2, with 10 bases fitting TRBD1. The CDR3 length is 14 residues. The germline V gene encodes CDR1 SGDLS and CDR2 YYNGEE. The ends lost 1 base at V and 8 bases at J; junction bases unmatched: 5. CDR3 amino acids: CASSVSDRGQGYTF. As DNA, the CDR3 is TGTGCCAGCAGCGTAAGCGACAGGGGGCAAGGCTACACCTTC. Using reference TRBV9 and TRBJ1-2 for the parts outside the CDR3, the full variable domain is DSGVTQTPKHLITATGQRVTLRCSPRSGDLSVYWYQQSLDQGLQFLIQYYNGEERAKGNILERFSAQQFPDLHSELNLSSLELGDSALYFCASSVSDRGQGYTFGSGTRLTVV.

This clone was recorded only once. J is TRBJ1-1 and V is TRBV2; 7 nucleotides match TRBD1. Germline V gene sequence: CDR1 SNHLY, CDR2 FYNNEI. V lost 1 base to trimming and J lost 5 bases; unmatched junction nucleotides: 7. This CDR3 has 15 amino acids. Here the CDR3 DNA reads TGTGCCAGCAGTGAAGTAGACAGGGATTTGACTGAAGCTTTCTTT. Its translation is CASSEVDRDLTEAFF.

V usage is TRBV4-1 and J usage is TRBJ2-4; a possible D gene is TRBD2 (7 bases). Germline loops: CDR1 MGHRA, CDR2 YSYEKL. The CDR3 consists of 17 residues. The V gene lost 4 bases and the J gene lost 8 bases, with 24 bases spanning the gap. The CDR3 DNA follows: TGCGCCAGCAGCCCCGGGGGGCGAGGCACCCCGCAAGACATTCAGTACTTC. Its protein product is CASSPGGRGTPQDIQYF.

The chain uses TRBV18 and TRBJ2-3; TRBD2 matches at 11 bases. The CDR3 loop spans 14 amino acids. Germline V lookup: CDR1 KGHSH, CDR2 LQKENI. The ends lost 5 bases at V and 6 bases at J; junction bases unmatched: 4. The CDR3 region is CASSTTSGSDTQYF. DNA of the CDR3: TGTGCCAGCTCAACAACTAGCGGGAGTGATACGCAGTATTTT.

This clone appeared a single time. The chain joins TRBV4-1 to TRBJ1-5; 7 bases are a match to TRBD1. Losses at the gene ends were 3 bases for V and 1 base for J; bases not matched to a gene: 3. The CDR3 has 15 amino acids. Per the germline V gene, CDR1 is MGHRA and CDR2 is YSYEKL. CDR3 protein: CASSQQGQSNQPQHF. The DNA of the CDR3 is TGCGCCAGCAGCCAGCAGGGACAGAGCAATCAGCCCCAGCATTTT.

This chain joins TRBV29-1 and TRBJ2-5; D perhaps matches TRBD1 (6 bases). The V end lost 2 bases, the J end lost 5 bases, and 18 bases lay between the germline ends. CDR3 length: 15 amino acids. Germline V gene data show CDR1 as SQVTM and CDR2 as ANQGSEA. The CDR3 sequence is CSVEPRDTERETQYF. CDR3 nucleotides: TGCAGCGTTGAACCCCGGGACACCGAGCGGGAGACCCAGTACTTC. Full variable domain (remainder filled in from reference TRBV29-1 and TRBJ2-5): SAVISQKPSRDICQRGTSLTIQCQVDSQVTMMFWYRQQPGQSLTLIATANQGSEATYESGFVIDKFPISRPNLTFSTLTVSNMSPEDSSIYLCSVEPRDTERETQYFGPGTRLLVL.

The chain couples TRBV5-4 to TRBJ2-3; D might be TRBD2 (5 bases). There are 16 residues in the CDR3. V lost 4 bases and J lost 1, with 16 bases in between. Germline CDR1 SGHNT, CDR2 YYREEE (reference sequence). CDR3: CASSRDWRVGTDTQYF. The CDR3 DNA sequence: TGTGCCAGCAGCCGTGACTGGCGGGTGGGCACAGATACGCAGTATTTT.